A single sample is the source of the 7 T cell receptor beta chains below, sequenced in a study of cytomegalovirus exposure and HLA in healthy donors. PCR amplification relied on 60 Vbeta primers (plus 13 Jbeta primers). Profiled with immunoSEQ multiplex PCR; TCRdb holds only in-frame clones, not every one. Here the sample spans about 130,000 clones, 15% to 20% being singletons. Sequenced material: PBMCs. The receptors were sampled from a female donor in good health and CMV-seropositive.

This clone was seen a handful of times. The rearrangement joins TRBV20-1 to TRBJ1-4; no clear D. CDR3 length: 10 amino acids. V gave up 6 bases and J gave up 6 bases, with 5 bases separating them. Germline loops: CDR1 DFQATT, CDR2 SNEGSKA (reference sequence). Here the CDR3 reads CSARDEKLFF. As DNA, the CDR3 is TGCAGTGCGAGGGATGAAAAACTGTTTTTT.

The chain joins TRBV5-1 to TRBJ2-7, with D unresolved. In germline, CDR1 is SGHRS, CDR2 YFSETQ. This CDR3 spans 16 amino acids. V was clipped by 0 bases and J by 0 bases, with 13 bases between them. The CDR3 bases are TGCGCCAGCAGCTTGGTTATAGCCTCCAGCTCCTACGAGCAGTACTTC. It yields the protein CASSLVIASSSYEQYF.

The V gene is TRBV19, the J gene TRBJ1-1, with 8 bases identical to TRBD1. CDR1 and CDR2 from the germline V gene are LNHDA and SQIVND (reference sequence). The CDR3 loop spans 14 amino acids. Trimming at V came to 8 bases and at J to 2 bases, leaving 7 bases not matched to a gene. The chain's CDR3 is CASRQTGENTEAFF. The CDR3 DNA sequence: TGTGCCAGTCGACAGACAGGGGAAAACACTGAAGCTTTCTTT.

The rearrangement links TRBV29-1 to TRBJ1-2, with D perhaps matching TRBD1 (6 bases). V lost 3 bases to trimming and J lost 4 bases, with 9 bases between them. The CDR3 is 12 amino acids. Looked up from germline, CDR1 is SQVTM and CDR2 is ANQGSEA. The CDR3 protein is CSVDTQGYGYTF. CDR3 sequence (DNA): TGCAGCGTTGACACACAGGGCTATGGCTACACCTTC.

This sequence joins TRBV7-2 and TRBJ2-7; a possible D gene is TRBD2 (5 bases). Per the germline V gene, CDR1 is SGHTA and CDR2 is FQGNSA. The CDR3 totals 15 residues. V was trimmed by 2 bases and J by 3 bases, leaving 14 bases between them. CDR3 sequence: CASSLSGLGDYEQYF. The CDR3 nucleotides are TGTGCCAGCAGCTTAAGCGGCCTCGGGGACTACGAGCAGTACTTC.

The chain has TRBV5-4 and TRBJ2-7; 8 bases are a match to TRBD2. This CDR3 has 15 amino acids. CDR1 and CDR2 from the germline V gene are SGHNT and YYREEE (reference sequence). The V gene end was trimmed by 4 bases and the J gene end by 6 bases; junction bases not matched to a gene: 12. CDR3 sequence (DNA): TGTGCCAGCAGCGGTACTAGCGGAGGGCGGGGCGAGCAGTACTTC. The encoded protein is CASSGTSGGRGEQYF.

This chain links TRBV9 with TRBJ1-2, with TRBD1 identical over 7 bases. There are 14 residues in the CDR3. V shed 4 bases and J 4 bases; nucleotides not matched to a gene: 7. Germline lookup yields CDR1 SGDLS and CDR2 YYNGEE. For the CDR3, the DNA is TGTGCCAGCAGCCCTCGTACAGGGGTCTATGGCTACACCTTC. Translated: CASSPRTGVYGYTF.